These T cell receptor beta chains were read from a single sample in a study of cytomegalovirus exposure and HLA in healthy donors. Only in-frame clones appear in the TCRdb table, and some are missing; sequencing was by immunoSEQ multiplex PCR. In the table there are 98,000 or so clones, over 60% of which are singletons. Sequences were obtained from PBMCs. The receptors were gathered from a man in his fifties or sixties in good health and CMV-seropositive. Each CDR3 is given with its conserved first and last residue. The D gene is left open where the match is weak. Clone size is shown for a subset of rows, as once, few, many or a class of expanded clone.

d_call,clone_size,j_call,v_call,cdr3_nt,cdr3_aa
TRBD2,once,TRBJ2-5,TRBV13,TGTGCCAGCAGCCCGCGGGGGGGCCCTGAGACCCAGTACTTC,CASSPRGGPETQYF
.,.,TRBJ2-7,TRBV10-3,TGTGCCATCAGTGAGGGGGCAGTTCCACCGGAGCAGTACTTC,CAISEGAVPPEQYF
TRBD1,few,TRBJ1-3,TRBV18,TGTGCCAGCTCACCAGGGACAGGGGCTGGAAACACCATATATTTT,CASSPGTGAGNTIYF
TRBD1,.,TRBJ1-2,TRBV9,TGTGCCAGCAGCTCCCGGACAGGGCTCCCCTATGGCTACACCTTC,CASSSRTGLPYGYTF
TRBD2,.,TRBJ2-6,TRBV28,TGTGCCAGCAGTCCTAGCGGGGCAATCTCTGGGGCCAACGTCCTGACTTTC,CASSPSGAISGANVLTF
.,.,TRBJ2-4,TRBV6-5,TGTGCCAGCAGGCCCCCAGGGGCGGCCAAAAACATTCAGTACTTC,CASRPPGAAKNIQYF
.,few,TRBJ1-2,TRBV6-1,TGTGCCAGCAGTGAACAGGGCGGGAGCTATGGCTACACCTTC,CASSEQGGSYGYTF
.,.,TRBJ1-1,TRBV27,TGTGCCAGCAGACGTACAGGGATGACTGAAGCTTTCTTT,CASRRTGMTEAFF
TRBD2,.,TRBJ2-5,TRBV9,TGTGCCAGCAGCGTAGGGACTAGCGGGGGGACCCAAGAGACCCAGTACTTC,CASSVGTSGGTQETQYF
TRBD1,.,TRBJ2-5,TRBV7-3,TGTGCCAGCAGCTTAGACAGGGGAGAGACCCAGTACTTC,CASSLDRGETQYF
.,.,TRBJ2-3,TRBV5-1,TGCGCCAGTAAACAGACCAGCACAGATACGCAGTATTTT,CASKQTSTDTQYF
TRBD1,.,TRBJ2-7,TRBV27,TGTGCCAGCAGTTTAGGACAGGGCCACGAGCAGTACTTC,CASSLGQGHEQYF
TRBD1,.,TRBJ1-2,TRBV7-9,TGTGCCAGCAGCTTGGTCAAAACAGGGGGCTATGGCTACACCTTC,CASSLVKTGGYGYTF